The source of this T cell receptor (beta chain) is a study of regulatory T cells in long-lasting Graves disease. Whole-study findings and limits: New patients shared 750 to 1,000 public clonotypes, fewer than the roughly 3,000 shared by persistent patients.

According to the study, TCR beta libraries were built with iRepertoire HTBI primers and CDR3-region Arm-PCR. Authors' analysis steps: Samples revealed 62 TRBV and 11 to 15 TRBJ segments. Each CDR3 protein gets one entry after TCRdb re-called the multiplex PCR reads with MiXCR. None of the V and J calls come from the authors' own analysis; TCRdb made them. The sample records approximately 350,000 distinct CDR3 sequences, around 11% being singletons. This sample's time point: newly diagnosed GD, antithyroid drugs for less than 3 months. From RNA extracted from PBMCs, the TCR library was made. Patients were from an endocrinology department in Xi'an, China. This CDR3 has 16 residues. V dropped 4 bases and J dropped 4; count of bases not matched to a gene: 8. The germline V gene encodes CDR1 SGHAT and CDR2 FQNNGV. This clonotype occurred many times. Its antigen remains unknown. Another study also made use of these data, one on T cells in Graves' hyperthyroidism and ophthalmopathy. That publication notes: Diagnoses used clinical symptoms, serum thyroxine and TRAb, thyroid ultrasound and orbital computed tomography.

Sequenced material: peripheral blood mononuclear cells (PBMCs), taken at new diagnosis, from a patient treated with antithyroid drugs. The TCR originated in a woman between 18 and 30 years old with Graves disease. The chain uses TRBV11-2 and TRBJ2-7; 12 nucleotides line up with TRBD1. The CDR3 is CASSSLGQGAVYEQYF. CDR3 sequence (DNA): TGTGCCAGCAGCTCGTTGGGACAGGGGGCTGTGTACGAGCAGTACTTC.